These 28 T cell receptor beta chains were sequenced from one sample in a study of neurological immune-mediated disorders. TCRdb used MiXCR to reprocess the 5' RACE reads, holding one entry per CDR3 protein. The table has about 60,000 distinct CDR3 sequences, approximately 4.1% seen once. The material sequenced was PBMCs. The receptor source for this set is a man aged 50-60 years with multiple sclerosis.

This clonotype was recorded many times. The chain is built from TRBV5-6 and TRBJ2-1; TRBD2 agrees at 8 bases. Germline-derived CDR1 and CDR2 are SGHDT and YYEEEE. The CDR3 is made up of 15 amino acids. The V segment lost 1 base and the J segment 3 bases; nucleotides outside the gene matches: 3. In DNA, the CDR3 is TGTGCCAGCAGCTTGTTCGGGGGGGGCTACAATGAGCAGTTCTTC. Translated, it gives CASSLFGGGYNEQFF. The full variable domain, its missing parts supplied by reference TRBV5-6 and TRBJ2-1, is DAGVTQSPTHLIKTRGQQVTLRCSPKSGHDTVSWYQQALGQGPQFIFQYYEEEERQRGNFPDRFSGHQFPNYSSELNVNALLLGDSALYLCASSLFGGGYNEQFFGPGTRLTVL.

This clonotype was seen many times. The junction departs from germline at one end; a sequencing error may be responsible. CDR3 sequence: CSVRNQPQNF. For the CDR3, the DNA is TGCAGCGTTCGCAATCAGCCCCAGAATTTT. The V call is TRBV29-1, the J call TRBJ1-5; D not resolved. The CDR3 is 10 residues long. Germline assignment: CDR1 SQVTM and CDR2 ANQGSEA. The full variable domain, its missing parts supplied by reference TRBV29-1 and TRBJ1-5, is SAVISQKPSRDICQRGTSLTIQCQVDSQVTMMFWYRQQPGQSLTLIATANQGSEATYESGFVIDKFPISRPNLTFSTLTVSNMSPEDSSIYLCSVRNQPQNFGDGTRLSIL.

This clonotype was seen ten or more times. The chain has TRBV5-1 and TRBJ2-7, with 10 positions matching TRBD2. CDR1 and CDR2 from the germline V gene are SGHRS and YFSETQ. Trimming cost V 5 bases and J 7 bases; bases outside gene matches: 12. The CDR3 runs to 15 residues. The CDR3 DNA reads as TGCGCCAGCAGACAGGGAACCAGCGGGAGGGGTGAGCAGTACTTC. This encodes CASRQGTSGRGEQYF.

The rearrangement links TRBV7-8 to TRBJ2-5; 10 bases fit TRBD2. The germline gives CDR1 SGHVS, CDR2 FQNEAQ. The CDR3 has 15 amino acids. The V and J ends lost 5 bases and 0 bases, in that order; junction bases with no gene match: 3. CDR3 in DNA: TGTGCCAGCAGCGGGCTAGCGGGAGACCAAGAGACCCAGTACTTC. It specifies CASSGLAGDQETQYF.

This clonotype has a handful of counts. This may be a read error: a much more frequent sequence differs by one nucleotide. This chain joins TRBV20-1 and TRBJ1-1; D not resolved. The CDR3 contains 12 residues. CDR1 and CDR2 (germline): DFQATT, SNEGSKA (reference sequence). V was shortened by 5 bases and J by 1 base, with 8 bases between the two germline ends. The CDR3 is CSAGKRNTEAFF. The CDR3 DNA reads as TGCAGTGCTGGAAAGAGGAACACTGAAGCTTTCTTT.

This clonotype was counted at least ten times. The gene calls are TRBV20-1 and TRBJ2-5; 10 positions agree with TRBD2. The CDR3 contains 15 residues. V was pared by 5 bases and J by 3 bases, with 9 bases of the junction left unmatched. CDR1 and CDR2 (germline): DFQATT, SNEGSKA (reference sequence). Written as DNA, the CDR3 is TGCAGTGCTCCCCGCAGCGGGAGGGCGAAAGAGACCCAGTACTTC. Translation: CSAPRSGRAKETQYF.

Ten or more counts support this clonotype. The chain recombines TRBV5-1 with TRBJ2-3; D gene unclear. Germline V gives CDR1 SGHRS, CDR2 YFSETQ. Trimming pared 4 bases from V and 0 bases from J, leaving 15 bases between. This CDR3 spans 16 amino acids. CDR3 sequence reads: CASSPTYAASTDTQYF. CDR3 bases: TGCGCCAGCAGCCCCACCTACGCCGCTAGCACAGATACGCAGTATTTT.

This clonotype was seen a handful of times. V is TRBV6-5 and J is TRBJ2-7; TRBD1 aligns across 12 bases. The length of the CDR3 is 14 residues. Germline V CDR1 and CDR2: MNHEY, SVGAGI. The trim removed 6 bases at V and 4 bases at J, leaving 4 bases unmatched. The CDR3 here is CASRGQGAAYEQYF. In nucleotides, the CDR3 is TGTGCCAGCAGGGGACAGGGGGCAGCTTACGAGCAGTACTTC.

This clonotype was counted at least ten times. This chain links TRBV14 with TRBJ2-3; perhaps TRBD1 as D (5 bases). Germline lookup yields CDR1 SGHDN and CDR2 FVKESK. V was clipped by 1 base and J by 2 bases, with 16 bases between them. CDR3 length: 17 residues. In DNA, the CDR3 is TGTGCCAGCAGCCAAGTTGTGGGGCGAGAGCACACAGATACGCAGTATTTT. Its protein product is CASSQVVGREHTDTQYF.

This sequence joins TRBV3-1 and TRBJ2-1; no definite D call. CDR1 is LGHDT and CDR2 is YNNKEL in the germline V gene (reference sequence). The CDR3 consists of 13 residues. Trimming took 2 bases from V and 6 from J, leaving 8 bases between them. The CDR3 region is CASSQRGFNEQFF. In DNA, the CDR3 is TGTGCCAGCAGCCAACGTGGATTCAATGAGCAGTTCTTC.

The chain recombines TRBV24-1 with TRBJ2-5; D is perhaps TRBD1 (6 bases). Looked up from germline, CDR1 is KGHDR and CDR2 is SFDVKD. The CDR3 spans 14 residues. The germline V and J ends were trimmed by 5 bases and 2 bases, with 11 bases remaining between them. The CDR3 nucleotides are TGTGCCACCAGTGTAGGCAGGGGTCAAGAGACCCAGTACTTC. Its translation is CATSVGRGQETQYF.

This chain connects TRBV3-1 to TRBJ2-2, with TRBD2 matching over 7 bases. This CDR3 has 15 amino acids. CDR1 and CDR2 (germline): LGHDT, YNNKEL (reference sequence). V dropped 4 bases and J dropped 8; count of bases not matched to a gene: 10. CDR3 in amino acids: CASSLRTREGGELFF. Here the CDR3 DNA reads TGTGCCAGCAGCCTTCGGACTAGAGAAGGAGGGGAGCTGTTTTTT.

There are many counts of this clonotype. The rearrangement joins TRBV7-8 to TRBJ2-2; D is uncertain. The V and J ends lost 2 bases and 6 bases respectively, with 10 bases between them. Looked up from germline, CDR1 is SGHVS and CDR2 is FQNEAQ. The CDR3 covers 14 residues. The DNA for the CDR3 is TGTGCCAGCAGCTTATTTTGGAGATCCGGGGAGCTGTTTTTT. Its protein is CASSLFWRSGELFF. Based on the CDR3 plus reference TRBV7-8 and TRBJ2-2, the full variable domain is GAGVSQSPRYKVAKRGQDVALRCDPISGHVSLFWYQQALGQGPEFLTYFQNEAQLDKSGLPSDRFFAERPEGSVSTLKIQRTQQEDSAVYLCASSLFWRSGELFFGEGSRLTVL.

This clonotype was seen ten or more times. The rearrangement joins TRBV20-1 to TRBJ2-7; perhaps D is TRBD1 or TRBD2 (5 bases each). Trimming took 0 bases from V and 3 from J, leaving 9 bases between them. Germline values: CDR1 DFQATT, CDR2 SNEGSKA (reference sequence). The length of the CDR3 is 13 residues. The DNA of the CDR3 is TGCAGTGCTAGAGAGGGACCGCGCTACGAGCAGTACTTC. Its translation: CSAREGPRYEQYF.

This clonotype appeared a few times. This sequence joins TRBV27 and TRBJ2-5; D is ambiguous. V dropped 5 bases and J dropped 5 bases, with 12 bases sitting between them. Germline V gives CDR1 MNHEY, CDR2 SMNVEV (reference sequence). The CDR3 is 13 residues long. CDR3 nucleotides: TGTGCCAGCAGTCTAAGGGTGGGGGAGACCCAGTACTTC. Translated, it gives CASSLRVGETQYF.

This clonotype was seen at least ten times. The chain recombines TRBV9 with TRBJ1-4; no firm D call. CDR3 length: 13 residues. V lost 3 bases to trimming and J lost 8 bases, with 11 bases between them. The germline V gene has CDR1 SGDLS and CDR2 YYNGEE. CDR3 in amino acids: CASSATLGEKLFF. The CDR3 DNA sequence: TGTGCCAGCAGCGCAACTTTGGGGGAAAAACTGTTTTTT.

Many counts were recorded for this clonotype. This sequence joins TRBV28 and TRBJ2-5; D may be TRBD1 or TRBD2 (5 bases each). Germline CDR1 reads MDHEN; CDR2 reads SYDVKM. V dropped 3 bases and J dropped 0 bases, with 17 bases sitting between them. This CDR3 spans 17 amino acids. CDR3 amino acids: CASSFKRPGLYQETQYF. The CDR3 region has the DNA TGTGCCAGCAGTTTTAAGCGGCCGGGGCTGTACCAAGAGACCCAGTACTTC.

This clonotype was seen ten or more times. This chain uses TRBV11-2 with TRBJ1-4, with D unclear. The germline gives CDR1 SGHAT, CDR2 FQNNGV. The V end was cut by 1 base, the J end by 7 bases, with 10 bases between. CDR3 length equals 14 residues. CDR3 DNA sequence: TGTGCCAGCAGCTTAGGAGGGAATATTGAAAAACTGTTTTTT. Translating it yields CASSLGGNIEKLFF.

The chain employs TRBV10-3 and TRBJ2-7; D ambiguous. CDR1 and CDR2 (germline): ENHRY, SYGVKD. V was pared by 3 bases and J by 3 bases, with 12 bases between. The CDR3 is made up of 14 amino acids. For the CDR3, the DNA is TGTGCCATCAGTGAAAGTGCGGAGTACTACGAGCAGTACTTC. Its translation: CAISESAEYYEQYF.

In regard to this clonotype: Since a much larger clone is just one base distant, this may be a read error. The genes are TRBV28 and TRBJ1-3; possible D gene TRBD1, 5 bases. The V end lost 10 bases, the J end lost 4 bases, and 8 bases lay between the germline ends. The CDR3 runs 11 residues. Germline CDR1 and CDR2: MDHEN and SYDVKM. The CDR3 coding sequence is TGTGCCAACAGGCAGGGAAACACCATATATTTT. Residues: CANRQGNTIYF.

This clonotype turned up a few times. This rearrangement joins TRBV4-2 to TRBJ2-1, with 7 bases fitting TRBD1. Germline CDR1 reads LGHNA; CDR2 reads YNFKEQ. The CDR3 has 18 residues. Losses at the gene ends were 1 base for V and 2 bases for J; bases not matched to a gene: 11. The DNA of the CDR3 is TGTGCCAGCAGCCAAGGCAGAGTCTCAGGGGGAGCCTACAATGAGCAGTTCTTC. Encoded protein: CASSQGRVSGGAYNEQFF.

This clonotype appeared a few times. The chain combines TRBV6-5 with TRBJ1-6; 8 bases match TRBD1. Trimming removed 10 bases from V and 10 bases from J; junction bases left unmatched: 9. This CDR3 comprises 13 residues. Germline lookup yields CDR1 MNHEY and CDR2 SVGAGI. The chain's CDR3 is CATNRGKGSPLHF. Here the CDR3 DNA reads TGTGCCACAAACAGGGGGAAAGGCTCACCCCTCCACTTT.

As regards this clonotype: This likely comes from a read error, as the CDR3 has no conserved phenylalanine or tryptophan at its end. The CDR3 DNA is TGCGCCAGCAGTTTCGACAGTTACGAGCAGTACATC. Translating it yields CASSFDSYEQYI. J is TRBJ2-7 and V is TRBV5-1, with D perhaps matching TRBD1 (5 bases). Germline V CDR1 and CDR2: SGHRS, YFSETQ. The CDR3 is 12 residues long. Trimming took 5 bases from V and 4 from J, leaving 10 bases between them.

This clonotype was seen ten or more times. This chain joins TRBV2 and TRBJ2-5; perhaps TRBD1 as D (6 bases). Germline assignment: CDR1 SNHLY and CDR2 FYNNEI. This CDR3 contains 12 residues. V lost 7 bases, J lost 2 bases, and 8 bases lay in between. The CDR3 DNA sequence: TGTGCCAGCAATACAGGGCAAGAGACCCAGTACTTC. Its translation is CASNTGQETQYF.

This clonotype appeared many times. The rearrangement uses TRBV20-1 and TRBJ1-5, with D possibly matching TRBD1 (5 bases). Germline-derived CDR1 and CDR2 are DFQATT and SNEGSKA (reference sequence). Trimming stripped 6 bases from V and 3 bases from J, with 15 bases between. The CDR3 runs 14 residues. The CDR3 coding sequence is TGCAGTGCAAGACAAACAGGCTCCAATCAGCCCCAGCATTTT. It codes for CSARQTGSNQPQHF.

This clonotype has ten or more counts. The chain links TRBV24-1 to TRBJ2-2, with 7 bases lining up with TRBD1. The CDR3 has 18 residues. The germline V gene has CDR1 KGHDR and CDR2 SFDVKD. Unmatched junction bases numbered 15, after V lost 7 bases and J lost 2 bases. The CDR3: CATSPPDPGTDNTGELFF. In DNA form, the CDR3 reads TGTGCCACCAGCCCACCAGATCCGGGGACAGATAACACCGGGGAGCTGTTTTTT.

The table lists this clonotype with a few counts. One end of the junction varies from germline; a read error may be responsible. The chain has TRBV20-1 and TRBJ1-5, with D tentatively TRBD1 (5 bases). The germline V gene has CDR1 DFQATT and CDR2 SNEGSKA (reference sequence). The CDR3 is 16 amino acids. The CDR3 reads CSARDDLREHNQPQNF. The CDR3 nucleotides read TGCAGTGCTAGAGATGACCTCAGGGAGCACAATCAGCCCCAGAATTTT.

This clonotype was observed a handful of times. In DNA, the CDR3 is TGTGCCAGCAGTTACTCCCTTGGGACAACGATGAACACTGAAGCTTTCTTT. Translated: CASSYSLGTTMNTEAFF. The V and J genes are TRBV6-2 or TRBV6-3 and TRBJ1-1; D is perhaps TRBD1 (6 bases). There are 17 residues in the CDR3. CDR1 is MNHEY, CDR2 SVGEGT, per germline. The V end was cut by 0 bases, the J end by 0 bases, with 14 bases between.